The rows below give T cell receptor beta chains drawn from one sample of a study of Graves' ophthalmopathy and Graves' hyperthyroidism. TCRdb reprocessed the multiplex PCR reads via MiXCR and lists one record per CDR3 protein. This table has 200,000 to 250,000 distinct CDR3 sequences, 20% to 25% appearing once. Sequencing was done on a sample of peripheral blood. These receptors all come from a woman between 50 and 59 years old with Graves' ophthalmopathy. Each CDR3 is given with its conserved first and last residue. A D gene is named only where the DNA matches it firmly. Clone sizes are given selectively: once, few, many, or a class where the clone is expanded.

j_gene	d_gene	v_gene	abundance	CDR3nt	CDR3aa
TRBJ2-2	NA	TRBV3-1	few	TGTGCCAGCAGCCAGGCAGGGACCGGGGAGCTGTTTTTT	CASSQAGTGELFF
TRBJ1-1	NA	TRBV3-1	many	TGTGCCAGCAGCCAACAGGGGAAGGCTTTCTTT	CASSQQGKAFF
TRBJ2-7	TRBD2	TRBV14	many	TGTGCCAGCAGCCACCCAGCGGGAACGGGGTCCTACGAGCAGTACTTC	CASSHPAGTGSYEQYF
TRBJ1-1	NA	TRBV15	NA	TGTGCCACCAGCAGAGACCCCAGGAGCATGAACACTGAAGCTTTCTTT	CATSRDPRSMNTEAFF
TRBJ2-5	NA	TRBV20-1	NA	TGCAGTGCTAGAGCTTTAGCGGAGCCCTCGCGGGAGACCCAGTACTTC	CSARALAEPSRETQYF
TRBJ1-6	NA	TRBV12-3/TRBV12-4	many	TGTGCCAGCAGTCACAGTCGGGGGGCGGGTTCACCCCTCCACTTT	CASSHSRGAGSPLHF
TRBJ2-5	TRBD2	TRBV20-1	many	TGCAGTGCTAGCGAGACTAGCGGGCGAGAGACCCAGTACTTC	CSASETSGRETQYF
TRBJ1-5	NA	TRBV6-1	many	TGTGCCAGCATGATGGAGGGCAATCAGCCCCAGCATTTT	CASMMEGNQPQHF
TRBJ2-5	NA	TRBV20-1	many	TGCAGTGCTGGTCAGGGACGCGAGACCCAGTACTTC	CSAGQGRETQYF
TRBJ1-5	NA	TRBV7-2	many	TGTGCCAGCAGCTTAGACAGGACCAATCAGCCCCAGCATTTT	CASSLDRTNQPQHF
TRBJ2-7	NA	TRBV11-1	many	TGTGCCAGCAGCCCAGAGGGAATAGCGAGCTCCTACGAGCAGTACTTC	CASSPEGIASSYEQYF
TRBJ2-3	NA	TRBV10-3	many	TGTGCCATCAGTGACGGGGGCGCAACAGATACGCAGTATTTT	CAISDGGATDTQYF
TRBJ2-2	NA	TRBV4-2	few	TGTGCCAGCAGCCAAAGTCTAGCGAGCACCGGGGAGCTGTTTTTT	CASSQSLASTGELFF
TRBJ2-7	TRBD1	TRBV19	many	TGTGCCAGTAGCGCAATGGGACAGGGTTACGAGCAGTACTTC	CASSAMGQGYEQYF
TRBJ2-3	NA	TRBV9	few	TGTGCCAGCAGCCTAGAGGGCACAGATACGCAGTATTTT	CASSLEGTDTQYF
TRBJ1-1	NA	TRBV28	many	TGTGCCAGCAGCATAGGGGGTAAGGACACTGAAGCTTTCTTT	CASSIGGKDTEAFF
TRBJ2-5	NA	TRBV24-1	many	TGTGCCACCGGCCGGGCAGGCGACGGGGAGACCCAGTACTTC	CATGRAGDGETQYF
TRBJ2-5	NA	TRBV2	many	TGTGCCAGCGTCTGGGGCCAAAGGGAGACCCAGTACTTC	CASVWGQRETQYF
TRBJ1-1	NA	TRBV10-3	many	TGTGCCATCAATGACGGGGGACTGAACACTGAAGCTTTCTTT	CAINDGGLNTEAFF
TRBJ2-7	NA	TRBV7-8	many	TGTGCCAGCAGCTTAAATCCTACATACGAGCAGTACTTC	CASSLNPTYEQYF
TRBJ2-7	NA	TRBV12-3/TRBV12-4	many	TGTGCCAGCAGTTATCGATCGGTTAGCTCCTACGAGCAGTACTTC	CASSYRSVSSYEQYF
TRBJ2-7	NA	TRBV20-1	NA	TGCAGTGCTAGAGACTCAGGAGGGGGGGGCGAGCAGTACTTC	CSARDSGGGGEQYF
TRBJ2-7	NA	TRBV10-3	many	TGTGCCATCAGTGCTCGGTCCTACGAGCAGTACTTC	CAISARSYEQYF
TRBJ2-4	NA	TRBV12-3/TRBV12-4	many	TGTGCCAGCAGTTTATACGGCAGCGTAGCCAAAAACATTCAGTACTTC	CASSLYGSVAKNIQYF
TRBJ2-5	TRBD1	TRBV28	once	TGTGCCAGCAGTTTGGAACAGGGGGCAAAGACCCAGTACTTC	CASSLEQGAKTQYF
TRBJ2-5	NA	TRBV6-1	NA	TGTGCCAGCAGTGAATTACGGGCAGAGACCCAGTACTTC	CASSELRAETQYF
TRBJ2-5	NA	TRBV7-2	many	TGTGCCAGCAGCTTAGATGGAGTAGCGGTTATAGAGACCCAGTACTTC	CASSLDGVAVIETQYF
TRBJ1-2	NA	TRBV19	many	TGTGCCAGTAGGATAGACCGGGATGGCTACACCTTC	CASRIDRDGYTF
TRBJ1-1	NA	TRBV12-3/TRBV12-4	many	TGTGCCAGCACCGCAAAAGCCCTGGGGAACACTGAAGCTTTCTTT	CASTAKALGNTEAFF
TRBJ1-2	TRBD1	TRBV12-3/TRBV12-4	many	TGTGCCAGCAGTTACAGGGGGAACGGCTTTGGCTACACCTTC	CASSYRGNGFGYTF
TRBJ2-3	TRBD2	TRBV12-3/TRBV12-4	NA	TGTGCCAGCAGTCCCGGACTAGCCGGTGCTAGCACAGATACGCAGTATTTT	CASSPGLAGASTDTQYF
TRBJ1-5	NA	TRBV6-1	many	TGTGCCAGCAGACAGAATAGCAATCAGCCCCAGCATTTT	CASRQNSNQPQHF
TRBJ1-5	NA	TRBV28	many	TGTGCCGCCTCGGACGGCCCCATGGACAATCAGCCCCAGCATTTT	CAASDGPMDNQPQHF
TRBJ2-7	NA	TRBV27	many	TGTGCCAGCAGCCTGACTAGTTCCCTCTACGAGCAGTACTTC	CASSLTSSLYEQYF
TRBJ1-1	TRBD1	TRBV28	many	TGTGCCAGCAGAACAGGGGACCTGAACACTGAAGCTTTCTTT	CASRTGDLNTEAFF
TRBJ2-2	TRBD2	TRBV19	many	TGTGCCAGTTTACATGGGACTAGCGGGAGCCGTGGTCCCGGGGAGCTGTTTTTT	CASLHGTSGSRGPGELFF
TRBJ1-1	TRBD1	TRBV10-3	few	TGTGCCATCAGGGATAACAGGGGAGATTTTGACACTGAAGCTTTCTTT	CAIRDNRGDFDTEAFF
TRBJ2-7	NA	TRBV12-3/TRBV12-4	NA	TGTGCCAGCACCCAGGACAACGCCTACGAGCAGTACTTC	CASTQDNAYEQYF
TRBJ2-2	NA	TRBV12-5	NA	TGTGCTAGTGGTTTGGTGCTTTTGATGTCAGACGGCGGGGAGCTGTTTTTT	CASGLVLLMSDGGELFF
TRBJ1-5	TRBD1	TRBV24-1	NA	TGTGCCACCAGTGAACCCGGGACAGGGGGCAATCAGCCCCAGCATTTT	CATSEPGTGGNQPQHF
TRBJ2-3	NA	TRBV28	many	TGTGCCAGCAGTTCTCCCCCTTCTCTTACAGATACGCAGTATTTT	CASSSPPSLTDTQYF
TRBJ2-7	TRBD2	TRBV10-3	NA	TGTGCCATCAGACGAGATAGCGGGACTTACGAGCAGTACTTC	CAIRRDSGTYEQYF
TRBJ2-7	NA	TRBV28	NA	TGTGCCAGCACCAACCAACCGGGACTTCCCTACGAGCAGTACTTC	CASTNQPGLPYEQYF
TRBJ2-7	TRBD1	TRBV30	many	TGTGCCTGGAGTGGTAGGGGGCGCCCCTACGAGCAGTACTTC	CAWSGRGRPYEQYF
TRBJ1-1	NA	TRBV19	many	TGTGCCAGTAGTATACACGGGGATACTGAAGCTTTCTTT	CASSIHGDTEAFF
TRBJ1-2	NA	TRBV5-1	many	TGCGCCAGCAGCGCGACAGCTAACTATGGCTACACCTTC	CASSATANYGYTF
TRBJ2-5	TRBD2	TRBV28	many	TGTGCCAGCAGTTTTCCCCTAGCGGGGGGGACCCAGTACTTC	CASSFPLAGGTQYF
TRBJ2-5	NA	TRBV9	many	TGTGCCAGCAGCGCCGGATGGGGGGCGTCAAACCAAGAGACCCAGTACTTC	CASSAGWGASNQETQYF
TRBJ2-7	TRBD1	TRBV6-5	many	TGTGCCAGCAGTTCGGGACAGAATTACGAGCAGTACTTC	CASSSGQNYEQYF
TRBJ2-7	TRBD2	TRBV12-3/TRBV12-4	NA	TGTGCCAGCAGTTTGCGGGAGATAGAGTACGAGCAGTACTTC	CASSLREIEYEQYF
TRBJ2-7	TRBD1	TRBV27	NA	TGTGCCAGCAAGGGACAGGGAAACTACGAGCAGTACTTC	CASKGQGNYEQYF
TRBJ2-2	NA	TRBV11-2	many	TGTGCTTCCGGGGGGCTAGGCACCGGGGAGCTGTTTTTT	CASGGLGTGELFF
TRBJ1-3	TRBD1	TRBV27	many	TGTGCCAGCAGGAAACAGGGGGCCACTGGAAACACCATATATTTT	CASRKQGATGNTIYF
TRBJ1-1	NA	TRBV5-1	few	TGCGCCAGCAGCTGGAACCCGAGGGGGGGGAACACTGAAGCTTTCTTT	CASSWNPRGGNTEAFF
TRBJ1-4	TRBD1	TRBV29-1	many	TGCAGCGCCTCCTTTAGGACAGGGGGCCGTGAAAAACTGTTTTTT	CSASFRTGGREKLFF
TRBJ1-1	NA	TRBV19	many	TGTGCCAGTAGTGCGACAGGAAACACTGAAGCTTTCTTT	CASSATGNTEAFF
TRBJ1-5	NA	TRBV6-2/TRBV6-3	NA	TGTGCCAGCAGAAACGAAGGTTACGGAGATAGCAATCAGCCCCAGCATTTT	CASRNEGYGDSNQPQHF
TRBJ2-2	TRBD2	TRBV7-9	many	TGTGCCAGCAGCTTTCGCAGCGGGAGGGCCGAAGGGGAGCTGTTTTTT	CASSFRSGRAEGELFF
TRBJ2-7	TRBD1	TRBV5-1	many	TGCGCCAGCAGCTTGCCGGGACAGGGTGGAGAGCAGTACTTC	CASSLPGQGGEQYF
TRBJ1-5	TRBD1	TRBV19	NA	TGTGCCAGCGCGGGGACAGGGGGTAGACAGCCCCAGCATTTT	CASAGTGGRQPQHF